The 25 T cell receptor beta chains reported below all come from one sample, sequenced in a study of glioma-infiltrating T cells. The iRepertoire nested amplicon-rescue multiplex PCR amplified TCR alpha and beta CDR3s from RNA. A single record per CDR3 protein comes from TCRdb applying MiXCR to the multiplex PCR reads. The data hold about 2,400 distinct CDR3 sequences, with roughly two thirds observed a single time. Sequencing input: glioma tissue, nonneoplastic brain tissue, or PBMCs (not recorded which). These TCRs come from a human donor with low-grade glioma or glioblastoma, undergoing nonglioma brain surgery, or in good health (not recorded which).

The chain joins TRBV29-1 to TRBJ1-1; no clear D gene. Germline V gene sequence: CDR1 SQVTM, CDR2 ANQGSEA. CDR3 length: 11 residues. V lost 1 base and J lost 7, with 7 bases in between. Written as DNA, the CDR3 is TGCAGCGTTGAAGCCAACGGTGAAGCTTTCTTT. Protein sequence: CSVEANGEAFF.

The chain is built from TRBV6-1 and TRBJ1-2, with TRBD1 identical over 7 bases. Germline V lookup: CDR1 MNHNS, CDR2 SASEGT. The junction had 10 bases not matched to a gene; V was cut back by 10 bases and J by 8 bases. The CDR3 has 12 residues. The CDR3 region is CAISWDSEGYTF. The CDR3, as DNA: TGTGCCATCTCCTGGGACAGTGAAGGCTACACCTTC.

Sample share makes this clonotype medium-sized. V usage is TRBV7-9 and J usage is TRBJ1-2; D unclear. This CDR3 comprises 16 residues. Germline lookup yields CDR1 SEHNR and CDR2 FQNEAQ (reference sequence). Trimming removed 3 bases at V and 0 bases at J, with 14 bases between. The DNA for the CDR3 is TGTGCCAGCAGCTTCGTCGAGTGGGCCCCTAACTATGGCTACACCTTC. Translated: CASSFVEWAPNYGYTF.

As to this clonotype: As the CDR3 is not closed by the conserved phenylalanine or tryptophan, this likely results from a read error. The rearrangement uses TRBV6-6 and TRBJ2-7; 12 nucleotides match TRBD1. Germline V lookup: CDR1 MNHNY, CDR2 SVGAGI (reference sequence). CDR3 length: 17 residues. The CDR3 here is CAGSYNRDRGQGYEQYA. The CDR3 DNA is TGTGCCGGCAGTTACAACCGGGACAGGGGGCAAGGGTACGAGCAGTACGCC.

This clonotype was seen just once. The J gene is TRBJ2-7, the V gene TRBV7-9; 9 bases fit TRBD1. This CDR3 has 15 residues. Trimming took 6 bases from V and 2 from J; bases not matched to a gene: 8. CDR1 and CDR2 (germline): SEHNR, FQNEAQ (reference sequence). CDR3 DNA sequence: TGTGCCAGCAGTACTGGACAGGGGATGACCTACGAGCAGTACTTC. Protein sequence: CASSTGQGMTYEQYF.

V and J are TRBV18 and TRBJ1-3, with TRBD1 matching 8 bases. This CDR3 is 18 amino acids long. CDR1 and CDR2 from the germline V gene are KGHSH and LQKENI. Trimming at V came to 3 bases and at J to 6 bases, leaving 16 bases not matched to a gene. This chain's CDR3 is CASSPTGQGPSSKNTIYF. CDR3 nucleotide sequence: TGTGCCAGCTCACCTACTGGACAGGGACCGAGCTCTAAAAACACCATATATTTT.

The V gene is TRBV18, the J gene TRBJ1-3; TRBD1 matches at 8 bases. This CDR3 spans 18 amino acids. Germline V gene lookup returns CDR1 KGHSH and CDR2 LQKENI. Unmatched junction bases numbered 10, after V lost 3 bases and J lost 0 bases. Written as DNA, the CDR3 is TGTGCCAGCTCACCCATTGGACAGGGACCGAGCTCTGGAAACACCATATATTTT. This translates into CASSPIGQGPSSGNTIYF.

CDR3 sequence (DNA): TGTGCCAGCAGTTACACCGCCGGACAGAGCTCCTACGAGCAGTACTTC. This translates into CASSYTAGQSSYEQYF. The chain combines TRBV6-2 or TRBV6-3 with TRBJ2-7; D might be TRBD1 (6 bases). This CDR3 comprises 16 residues. With 2 bases removed from V and 0 bases from J, the gap between germline ends came to 14 bases. Germline assignment: CDR1 MNHEY and CDR2 SVGEGT.

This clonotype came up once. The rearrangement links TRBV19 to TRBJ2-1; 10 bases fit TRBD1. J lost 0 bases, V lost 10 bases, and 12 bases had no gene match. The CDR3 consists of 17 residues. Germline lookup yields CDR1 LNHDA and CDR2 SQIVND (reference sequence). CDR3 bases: TGTGCCACTTATGGCAGGACAGGGGGAGGCTCCTACAATGAGCAGTTCTTC. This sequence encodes CATYGRTGGGSYNEQFF.

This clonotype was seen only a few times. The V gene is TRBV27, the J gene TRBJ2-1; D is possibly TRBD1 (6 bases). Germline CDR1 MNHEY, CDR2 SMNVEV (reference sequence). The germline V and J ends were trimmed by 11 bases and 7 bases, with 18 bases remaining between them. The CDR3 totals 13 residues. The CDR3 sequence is CAVYVAQGNEQFF. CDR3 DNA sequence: TGTGCCGTTTACGTGGCCCAGGGGAATGAGCAGTTCTTC.

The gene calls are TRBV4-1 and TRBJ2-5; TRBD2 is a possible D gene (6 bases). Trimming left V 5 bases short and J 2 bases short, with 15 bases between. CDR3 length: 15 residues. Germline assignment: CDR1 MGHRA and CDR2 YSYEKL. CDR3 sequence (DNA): TGCGCCAGCAGCTCCGGGGGAGCTAATCAAGAGACCCAGTACTTC. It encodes CASSSGGANQETQYF.

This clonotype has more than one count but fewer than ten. The CDR3 DNA reads as TGTGCCAGCAGAGATGACAGCGGCTATGGCTACACCTTC. Protein: CASRDDSGYGYTF. This rearrangement joins TRBV27 to TRBJ1-2; D is perhaps TRBD1 (5 bases). This CDR3 region has 13 residues. V was trimmed by 6 bases and J by 4 bases, leaving 12 bases between them. Germline loops: CDR1 MNHEY, CDR2 SMNVEV (reference sequence).

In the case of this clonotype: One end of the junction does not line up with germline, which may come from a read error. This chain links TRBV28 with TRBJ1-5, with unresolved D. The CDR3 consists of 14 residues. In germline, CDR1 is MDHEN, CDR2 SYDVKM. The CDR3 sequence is CARSLSYSNQHQHF. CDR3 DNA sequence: TGTGCCAGAAGTTTGAGCTATAGCAATCAGCACCAGCATTTT.

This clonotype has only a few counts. The CDR3 DNA reads as TGCAGTGCCGCTGACCCATCGCGGACAGATACGCAGTATTTT. Translated: CSAADPSRTDTQYF. The chain combines TRBV20-1 with TRBJ2-3; the D is unclear. CDR3 length equals 14 residues. V was trimmed by 6 bases and J by 3 bases, leaving 16 bases between them. Germline CDR1 is DFQATT and CDR2 is SNEGSKA (reference sequence).

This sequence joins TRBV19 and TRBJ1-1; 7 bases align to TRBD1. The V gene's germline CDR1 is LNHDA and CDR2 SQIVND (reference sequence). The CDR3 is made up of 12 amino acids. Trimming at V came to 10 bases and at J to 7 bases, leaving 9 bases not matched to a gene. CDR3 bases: TGTGCCACTTATGGCAGGACAGGTGAAGCTTTCTTT. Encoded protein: CATYGRTGEAFF.

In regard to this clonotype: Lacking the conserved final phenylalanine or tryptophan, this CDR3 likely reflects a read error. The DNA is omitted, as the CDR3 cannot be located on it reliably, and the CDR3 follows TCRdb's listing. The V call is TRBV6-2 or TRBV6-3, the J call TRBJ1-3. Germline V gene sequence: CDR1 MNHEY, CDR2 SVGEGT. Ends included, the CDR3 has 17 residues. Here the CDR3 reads CASSPQVAGLSVNTTYS.

CDR3 region: CATSHACLGLEQFF. The CDR3 coding sequence is TGTGCCACCAGTCACGCCTGCCTAGGGTTGGAGCAGTTCTTC. The chain couples TRBV24-1 to TRBJ2-1; D unclear. The germline V gene has CDR1 KGHDR and CDR2 SFDVKD. Trimming pared 6 bases from V and 10 bases from J, leaving 18 bases between. The CDR3 is made up of 14 amino acids.

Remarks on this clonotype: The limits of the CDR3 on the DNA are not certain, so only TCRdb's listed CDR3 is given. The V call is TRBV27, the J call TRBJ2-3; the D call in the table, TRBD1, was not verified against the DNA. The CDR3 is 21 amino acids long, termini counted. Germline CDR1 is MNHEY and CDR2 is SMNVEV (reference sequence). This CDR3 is CASSLDTLGETQYFGPGTQYF.

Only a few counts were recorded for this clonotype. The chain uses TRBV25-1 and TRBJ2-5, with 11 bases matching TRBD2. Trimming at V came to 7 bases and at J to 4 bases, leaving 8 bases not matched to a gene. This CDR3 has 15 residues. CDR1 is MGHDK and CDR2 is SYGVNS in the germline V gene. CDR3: CASTLSGTSGETQYF. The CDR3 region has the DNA TGTGCCAGCACTTTATCTGGGACTAGCGGAGAGACCCAGTACTTC.

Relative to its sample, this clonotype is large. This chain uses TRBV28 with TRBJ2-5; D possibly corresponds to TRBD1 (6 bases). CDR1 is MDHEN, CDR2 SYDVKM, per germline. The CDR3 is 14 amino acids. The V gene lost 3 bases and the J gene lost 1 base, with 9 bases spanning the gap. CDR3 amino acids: CASSFGQLQETQYF. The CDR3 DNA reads TGTGCCAGCAGTTTCGGACAGCTCCAAGAGACCCAGTACTTC.

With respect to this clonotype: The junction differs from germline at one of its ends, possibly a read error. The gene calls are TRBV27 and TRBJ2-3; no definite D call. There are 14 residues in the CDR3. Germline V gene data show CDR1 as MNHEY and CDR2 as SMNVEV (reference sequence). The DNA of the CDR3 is TGTGCATGCAGTTTAACAGTTAACACAGATACGAAGTATTTT. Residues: CACSLTVNTDTKYF.

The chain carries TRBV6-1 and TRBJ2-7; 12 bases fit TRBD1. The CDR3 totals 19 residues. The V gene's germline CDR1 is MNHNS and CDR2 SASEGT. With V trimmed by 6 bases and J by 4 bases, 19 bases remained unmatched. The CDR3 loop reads CASRGGATGDRGQGYEQYV. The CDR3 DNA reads TGTGCCAGCAGGGGGGGAGCCACCGGGGACAGGGGGCAAGGGTACGAGCAGTACGTC.

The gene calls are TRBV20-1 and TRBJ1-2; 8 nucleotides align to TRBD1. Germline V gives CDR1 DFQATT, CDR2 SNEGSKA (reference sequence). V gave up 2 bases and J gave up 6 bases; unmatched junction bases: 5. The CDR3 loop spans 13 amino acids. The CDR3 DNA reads TGCAGTGCTAGAAGACAGGGGCAGGATGGCTACACCTTC. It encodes CSARRQGQDGYTF.

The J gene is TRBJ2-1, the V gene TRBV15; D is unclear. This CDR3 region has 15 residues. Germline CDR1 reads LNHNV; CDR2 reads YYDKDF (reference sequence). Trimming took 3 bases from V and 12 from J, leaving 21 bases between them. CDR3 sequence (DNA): TGTGCCACCAGCAGGGGCAGGAAAAGCACAGATACGCAGTTCTTC. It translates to CATSRGRKSTDTQFF.

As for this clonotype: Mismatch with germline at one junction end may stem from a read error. In DNA form, the CDR3 reads TGTGCGAGCAGTCTCACACCTAGCAATCAGACCCAGCATTTT. Translation: CASSLTPSNQTQHF. This sequence joins TRBV7-9 and TRBJ1-5; D unresolved. CDR3 length: 14 amino acids. Germline CDR1 reads SEHNR; CDR2 reads FQNEAQ (reference sequence). The whole variable domain, filled in from reference TRBV7-9 and TRBJ1-5, reads DTGVSQNPRHKITKRGQNVTFRCDPISEHNRLYWYRQTLGQGPEFLTYFQNEAQLEKSRLLSDRFSAERPKGSFSTLEIQRTEQGDSAMYLCASSLTPSNQTQHFGDGTRLSIL.